This paragraph covers one T cell receptor (beta chain) sequence. Its antigen is undetermined. A read error is possible here, since a much larger clone lies one base away. This sample stems from a study of CD8 T cells in ankylosing spondylitis. General study findings and limits: Matched synovial fluid from ankylosing spondylitis patients was reported to be enriched for disease-linked clones. Seven to nine highly homologous variants formed a TCR beta motif that appeared characteristic of ankylosing spondylitis blood.

The CDR3 length is 16 residues. CDR1 is SGHRS, CDR2 YFSETQ, per germline. Between the trimmed V and J ends, which lost 2 bases and 4 bases, there was a span of 16 bases. One entry per CDR3 protein results from TCRdb running MiXCR on the 5' RACE reads. This table holds more than 300,000 distinct CDR3 sequences, around 10% found once. Sequencing was done on a sample of blood, either unsorted or a sorted T cell fraction (not recorded which). The chain joins TRBV5-1 to TRBJ2-1; the D gene could be TRBD1 or TRBD2 (5 bases each). The sequence was collected from a female donor with ankylosing spondylitis or in good health (not recorded which). This chain's CDR3 is CASSFVSSEGYNEQFF. Here the CDR3 DNA reads TGCGCCAGCAGCTTCGTTAGCTCCGAGGGGTACAATGAGCAGTTCTTC.